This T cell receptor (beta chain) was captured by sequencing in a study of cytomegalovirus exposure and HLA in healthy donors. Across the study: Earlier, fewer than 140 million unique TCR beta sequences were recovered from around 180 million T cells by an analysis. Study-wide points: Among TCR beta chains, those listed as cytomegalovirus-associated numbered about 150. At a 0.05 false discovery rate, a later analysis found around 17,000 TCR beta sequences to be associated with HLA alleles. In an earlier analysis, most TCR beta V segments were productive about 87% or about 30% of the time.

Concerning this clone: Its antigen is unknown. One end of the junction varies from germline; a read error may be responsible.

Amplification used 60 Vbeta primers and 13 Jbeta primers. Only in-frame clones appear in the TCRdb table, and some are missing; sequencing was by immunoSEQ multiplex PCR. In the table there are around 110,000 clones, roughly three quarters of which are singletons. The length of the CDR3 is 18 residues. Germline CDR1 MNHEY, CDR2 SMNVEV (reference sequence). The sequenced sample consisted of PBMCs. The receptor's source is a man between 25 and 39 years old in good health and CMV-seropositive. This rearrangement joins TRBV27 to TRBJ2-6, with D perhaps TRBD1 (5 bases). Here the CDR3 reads CASSPFPGSSSGANGLTF. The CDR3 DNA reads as TGTGCCAGCAGTCCCTTCCCCGGGTCCTCCTCTGGGGCCAACGGCCTGACTTTC.